A single TCR beta chain is shown here with its context. How the authors handled the data: For nucleated cells, counts were estimated from reference gene primer amplification. The protocol was immunoSEQ multiplex PCR, while the TCRdb copy is restricted to in-frame clones and leaves out a portion. Clonal size and the V and J genes are those of that table, whereas D and trimming came from the DNA. The sample shows tens of thousands of clones, 85% to 95% of them seen only once. This sample is part of a study of blood T cell repertoires in COVID-19. It was during active infection that Seattle patients were enrolled and then longitudinally followed. From germline, CDR1 is SGHAT and CDR2 FQNNGV. The CDR3 extends over 15 amino acids. The V segment lost 3 bases and the J segment 1 base; nucleotides outside the gene matches: 6.

The material sequenced was peripheral blood. The chain has TRBV11-2 and TRBJ2-7, with TRBD2 matching 7 bases. This receptor was obtained from a man in his fifties or sixties with COVID-19, enrolled during active disease. CDR3 nucleotides: TGTGCCAGCAGCTTCGTGGCGGGAGCGTCCTACGAGCAGTACTTC. Amino acids: CASSFVAGASYEQYF.